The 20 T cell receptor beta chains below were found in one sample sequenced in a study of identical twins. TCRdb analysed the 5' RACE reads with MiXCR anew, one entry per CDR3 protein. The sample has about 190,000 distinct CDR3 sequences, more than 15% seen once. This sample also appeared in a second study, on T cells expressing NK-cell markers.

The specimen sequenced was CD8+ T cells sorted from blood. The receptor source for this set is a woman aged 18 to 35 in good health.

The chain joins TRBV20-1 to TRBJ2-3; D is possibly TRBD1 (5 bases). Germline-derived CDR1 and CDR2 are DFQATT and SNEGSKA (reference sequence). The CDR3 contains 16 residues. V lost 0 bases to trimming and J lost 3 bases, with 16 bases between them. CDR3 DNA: TGCAGTGCTAGAGATAGGGGCAGCTACTCTACAGATACGCAGTATTTT. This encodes CSARDRGSYSTDTQYF.

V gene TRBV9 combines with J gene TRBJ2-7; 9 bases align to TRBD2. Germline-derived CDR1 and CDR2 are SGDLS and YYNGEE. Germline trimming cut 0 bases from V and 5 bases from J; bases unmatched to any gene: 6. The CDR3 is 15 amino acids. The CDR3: CASSVEGSGSDEQYF. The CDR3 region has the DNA TGTGCCAGCAGCGTAGAAGGTAGCGGGAGCGACGAGCAGTACTTC.

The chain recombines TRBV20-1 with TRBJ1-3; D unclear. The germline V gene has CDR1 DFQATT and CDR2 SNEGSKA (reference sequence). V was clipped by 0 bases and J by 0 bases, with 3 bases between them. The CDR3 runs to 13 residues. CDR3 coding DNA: TGCAGTGCTAGAGAGGCCTCTGGAAACACCATATATTTT. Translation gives CSAREASGNTIYF.

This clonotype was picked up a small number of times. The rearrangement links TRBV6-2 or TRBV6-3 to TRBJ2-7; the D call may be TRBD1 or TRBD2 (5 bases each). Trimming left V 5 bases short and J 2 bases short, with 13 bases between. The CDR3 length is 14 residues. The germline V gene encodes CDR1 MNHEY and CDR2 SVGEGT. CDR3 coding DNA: TGTGCCAGCAGTGCGGTTAGGGGACCCTACGAGCAGTACTTC. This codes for CASSAVRGPYEQYF.

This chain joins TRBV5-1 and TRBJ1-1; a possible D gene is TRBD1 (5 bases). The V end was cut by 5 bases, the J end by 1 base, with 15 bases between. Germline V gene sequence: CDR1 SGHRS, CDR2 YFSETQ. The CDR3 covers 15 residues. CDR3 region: CASSFWGDPNTEAFF. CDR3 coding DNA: TGCGCCAGCAGTTTTTGGGGCGACCCGAACACTGAAGCTTTCTTT. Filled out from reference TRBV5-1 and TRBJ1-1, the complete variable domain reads KAGVTQTPRYLIKTRGQQVTLSCSPISGHRSVSWYQQTPGQGLQFLFEYFSETQRNKGNFPGRFSGRQFSNSRSEMNVSTLELGDSALYLCASSFWGDPNTEAFFGQGTRLTVV.

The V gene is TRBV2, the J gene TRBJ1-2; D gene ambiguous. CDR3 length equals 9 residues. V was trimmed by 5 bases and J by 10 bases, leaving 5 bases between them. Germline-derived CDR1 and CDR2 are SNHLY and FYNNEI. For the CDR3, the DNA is TGTGCCAGCAGTCCTCCCTACACCTTC. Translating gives CASSPPYTF.

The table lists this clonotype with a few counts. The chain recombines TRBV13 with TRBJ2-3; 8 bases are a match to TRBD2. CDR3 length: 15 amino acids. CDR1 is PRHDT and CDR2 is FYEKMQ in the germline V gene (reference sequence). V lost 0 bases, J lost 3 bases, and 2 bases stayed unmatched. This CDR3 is CASSLGVAGTDTQYF. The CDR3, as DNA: TGTGCCAGCAGCTTAGGGGTAGCGGGAACAGATACGCAGTATTTT.

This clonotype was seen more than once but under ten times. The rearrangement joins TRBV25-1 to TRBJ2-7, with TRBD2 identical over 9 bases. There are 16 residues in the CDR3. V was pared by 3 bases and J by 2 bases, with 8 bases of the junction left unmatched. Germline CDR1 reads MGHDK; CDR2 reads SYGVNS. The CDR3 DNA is TGTGCCAGCAGTGATCCGGCGGGGGGGCTTGCCTACGAGCAGTACTTC. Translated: CASSDPAGGLAYEQYF.

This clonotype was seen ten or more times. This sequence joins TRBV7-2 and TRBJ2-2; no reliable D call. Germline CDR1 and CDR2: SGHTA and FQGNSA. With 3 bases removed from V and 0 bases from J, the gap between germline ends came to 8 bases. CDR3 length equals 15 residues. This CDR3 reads CASSFNKANTGELFF. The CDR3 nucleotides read TGTGCCAGCAGCTTTAACAAGGCGAACACCGGGGAGCTGTTTTTT.

Here the CDR3 DNA reads TGTGCCAGCAGCTTAACGTTGGCGGGATTCTACGAGCAGTACTTC. This translates into CASSLTLAGFYEQYF. This chain links TRBV7-3 with TRBJ2-7; D is possibly TRBD2 (6 bases). The V and J ends lost 0 bases and 3 bases respectively, with 12 bases between them. Germline CDR1 and CDR2: SGHTA and FQGTGA. The CDR3 has 15 residues.

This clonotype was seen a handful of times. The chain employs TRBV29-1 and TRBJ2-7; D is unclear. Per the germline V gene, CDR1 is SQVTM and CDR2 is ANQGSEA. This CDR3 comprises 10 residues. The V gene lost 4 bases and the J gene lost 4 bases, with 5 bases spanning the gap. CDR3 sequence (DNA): TGCAGCGTTGGGGAATACGAGCAGTACTTC. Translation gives CSVGEYEQYF.

The CDR3 nucleotides are TGTGCCAGCAGCACCTCGACAGGGAATGAGCAGTTCTTC. It encodes CASSTSTGNEQFF. The V and J genes are TRBV7-9 and TRBJ2-1; 7 nucleotides line up with TRBD1. Trimming cost V 5 bases and J 7 bases; bases outside gene matches: 5. The CDR3 totals 13 residues. Germline values: CDR1 SEHNR, CDR2 FQNEAQ (reference sequence). Looking up the rest from reference TRBV7-9 and TRBJ2-1 gives the full variable domain: DTGVSQNPRHKITKRGQNVTFRCDPISEHNRLYWYRQTLGQGPEFLTYFQNEAQLEKSRLLSDRFSAERPKGSFSTLEIQRTEQGDSAMYLCASSTSTGNEQFFGPGTRLTVL.

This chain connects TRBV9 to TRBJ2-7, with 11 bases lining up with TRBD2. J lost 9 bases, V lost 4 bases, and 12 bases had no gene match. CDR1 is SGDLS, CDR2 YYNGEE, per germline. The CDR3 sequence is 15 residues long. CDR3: CASSPRGSGGAGQYF. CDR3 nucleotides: TGTGCCAGCAGCCCCCGGGGTAGCGGGGGGGCAGGGCAGTACTTC.

The CDR3 region has the DNA TGTGCCAGCAGTGACCCGAACCGGGGTGAGCAGTTCTTC. Its protein product is CASSDPNRGEQFF. This chain links TRBV2 with TRBJ2-1; TRBD2 is a possible D gene (5 bases). This CDR3 contains 13 residues. Between the trimmed V and J ends, which lost 3 bases and 9 bases, there was a span of 12 bases. Looked up from germline, CDR1 is SNHLY and CDR2 is FYNNEI. The whole variable domain, filled in from reference TRBV2 and TRBJ2-1, reads EPEVTQTPSHQVTQMGQEVILRCVPISNHLYFYWYRQILGQKVEFLVSFYNNEISEKSEIFDDQFSVERPDGSNFTLKIRSTKLEDSAMYFCASSDPNRGEQFFGPGTRLTVL.

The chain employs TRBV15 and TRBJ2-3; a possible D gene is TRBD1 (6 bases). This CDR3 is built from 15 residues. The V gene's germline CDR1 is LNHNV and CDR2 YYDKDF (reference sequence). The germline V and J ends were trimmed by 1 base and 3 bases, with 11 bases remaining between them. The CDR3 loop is CATSRGRGLTDTQYF. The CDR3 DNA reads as TGTGCCACCAGCAGAGGCAGGGGATTAACAGATACGCAGTATTTT.

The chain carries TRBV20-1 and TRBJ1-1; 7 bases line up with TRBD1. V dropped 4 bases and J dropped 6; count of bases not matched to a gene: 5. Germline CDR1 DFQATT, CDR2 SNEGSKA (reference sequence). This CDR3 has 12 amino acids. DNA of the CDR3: TGCAGTGCTAACACCGGGACAGCTGAAGCTTTCTTT. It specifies CSANTGTAEAFF.

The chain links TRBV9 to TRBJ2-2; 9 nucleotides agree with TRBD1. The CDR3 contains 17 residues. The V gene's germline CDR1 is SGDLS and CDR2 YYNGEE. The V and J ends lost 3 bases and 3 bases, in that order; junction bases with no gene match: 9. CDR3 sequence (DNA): TGTGCCAGCAGCGCCCTTCCGGGACAGGGTGACACCGGGGAGCTGTTTTTT. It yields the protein CASSALPGQGDTGELFF. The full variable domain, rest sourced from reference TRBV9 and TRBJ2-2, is DSGVTQTPKHLITATGQRVTLRCSPRSGDLSVYWYQQSLDQGLQFLIQYYNGEERAKGNILERFSAQQFPDLHSELNLSSLELGDSALYFCASSALPGQGDTGELFFGEGSRLTVL.

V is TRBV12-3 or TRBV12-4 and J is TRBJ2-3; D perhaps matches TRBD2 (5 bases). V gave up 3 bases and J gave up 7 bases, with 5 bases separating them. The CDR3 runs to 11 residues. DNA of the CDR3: TGTGCCAGCAGTTTCGGGAATACGCAGTATTTT. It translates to CASSFGNTQYF.

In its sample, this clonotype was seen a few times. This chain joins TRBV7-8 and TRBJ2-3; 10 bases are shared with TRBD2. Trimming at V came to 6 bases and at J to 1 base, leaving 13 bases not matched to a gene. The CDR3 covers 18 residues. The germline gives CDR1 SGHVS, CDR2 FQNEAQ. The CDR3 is CASRWLASGSRGTDTQYF. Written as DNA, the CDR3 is TGTGCCAGCAGGTGGCTGGCTAGCGGGAGTAGGGGCACAGATACGCAGTATTTT. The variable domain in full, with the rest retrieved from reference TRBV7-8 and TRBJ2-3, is GAGVSQSPRYKVAKRGQDVALRCDPISGHVSLFWYQQALGQGPEFLTYFQNEAQLDKSGLPSDRFFAERPEGSVSTLKIQRTQQEDSAVYLCASRWLASGSRGTDTQYFGPGTRLTVL.

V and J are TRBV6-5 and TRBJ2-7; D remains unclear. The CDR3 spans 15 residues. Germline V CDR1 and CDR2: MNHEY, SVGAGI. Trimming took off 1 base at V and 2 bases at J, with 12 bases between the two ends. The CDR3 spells CASSYLDDPTYEQYF. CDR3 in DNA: TGTGCCAGCAGTTACTTGGACGACCCTACCTACGAGCAGTACTTC.